This T cell receptor beta chain was recovered during a study of blood T cell repertoires in COVID-19. The junction had 10 bases not matched to a gene; V was cut back by 1 base and J by 5 bases. The V gene's germline CDR1 is SGHRS and CDR2 YFSETQ. There are 16 residues in the CDR3. TCRdb's copy holds only in-frame clones and misses some; the assay was immunoSEQ multiplex PCR. The sample lists 150,000 to 200,000 clones; roughly four fifths were seen once. The gene calls are TRBV5-1 and TRBJ2-5, with 8 bases lining up with TRBD2. The sample was peripheral blood. The receptor was isolated from a human donor in a cohort sampled during active COVID-19. CDR3 residues: CASSLSVAGGGETQYF. CDR3 sequence (DNA): TGCGCCAGCAGCTTGTCCGTTGCGGGAGGTGGGGAGACCCAGTACTTC.